This T cell receptor (beta chain) appears in the sequencing data of a study of T cells after yellow fever vaccination. TCRdb ran MiXCR on the 5' RACE reads and lists one entry per CDR3 protein. Of some 350,000 distinct CDR3 sequences in the sample, roughly 12% were seen once. This CDR3 is 14 amino acids long. From germline, CDR1 is LGHNA and CDR2 YNFKEQ. V lost 4 bases to trimming and J lost 2 bases; unmatched junction nucleotides: 4. The TCR sequence derives from a man younger than 35 who received the YFV17D yellow fever vaccine. Sequences were derived from PBMCs, sampled on the day of the first yellow fever vaccination. The rearrangement joins TRBV4-2 to TRBJ2-5, with 7 nucleotides matching TRBD1. This CDR3 is CASSPKQGQETQYF. As DNA, the CDR3 is TGTGCCAGCAGCCCGAAACAGGGGCAAGAGACCCAGTACTTC.